The following is a TCR beta chain sequence with its context. This clone appeared once. Its antigen is not yet known. Base qualities are not provided; no much larger clone lies one nucleotide away. This sample was included in a study of cytomegalovirus exposure and HLA in healthy donors (dated by TCRdb to 2015 to 2018). Study-level background: In an earlier analysis of 550 to 750 of the donors, less than 350 Gb of sequence data and 90 million to 120 million unique TCR beta sequences from 150 million to 200 million T cells were reported. An early release that covered fewer than 750 HLA-typed donors contained approximately 300 gigabases of sequencing data and about 93 million unique TCR sequences. The genetic ancestry cluster associated with self-reported Caucasian donors included 65% to 90% of the roughly 400 genotyped donors. The study aimed to test whether signatures of past pathogen exposure could be identified by cataloging public T cell receptors. The T cell repertoires of about 700 subjects were profiled by immunosequencing and related to cytomegalovirus serostatus. Along with the approximately 650-subject first cohort, a separate validation cohort of 120 different subjects was used. To predict cytomegalovirus infection status, the study brought together high-throughput TCR immunosequencing, statistical association of individual TCRs with disease status, and machine learning. A later analysis re-examined previously published TCR beta repertoires from roughly 720 donors and added high-resolution HLA genotyping to investigate patterns of TCR occurrence. Rather than using new phenotypic data, the later analysis identified candidate immune exposures from TCR beta sequences and from how often those sequences occurred across donors. In an earlier analysis of around 540 of the donors, high-throughput TCR beta sequencing was used to judge whether each TCR beta V gene segment behaved as functional or pseudogenic. Donor age, sex, ethnicity and CMV serostatus were compiled together with the repertoire data. In a later genetic analysis, genome-wide SNP genotypes for 398 of the 666 donors were used, and that subset was treated as a discovery cohort. Every discovery cohort repertoire had been produced on one sequencing platform. Class I and class II HLA loci were covered by the typing at four-digit resolution. Typing coverage varied by locus: about 620-630 donors for A, B, C, DRB1 and DQB1; roughly 510 for DQA1; 600 to 610 for DPA1; 450 to 480 for DPB1. Roughly 5 DR-DQ haplotypes were treated as single units for association and clustering because of strong linkage in the cohort. Among 300 to 500 genotyped donors of the cohort, an average of roughly 230,000 unique TCR beta nucleotide sequences was sequenced per donor, of which about 20% were non-productive. Results and caveats for the whole study, not just this receptor: In the study, approximately 160 TCR beta chains were listed as associated with cytomegalovirus. In an earlier analysis of approximately 600 of the donors, most TCR beta V segments were observed in productive rearrangements about 90% or about 30% of the time, broadly matching IMGT annotations. A later analysis found that HLA-associated TCR beta chains were more clonally expanded and had lower generation probabilities than equally common non-associated chains. In a later analysis, most CMV-associated TCR beta chains were found to appear HLA-restricted, with HLA associations seemingly driven largely by CMV exposure. The earlier analysis of a few hundred of the donors excluded approximately 17 rarely observed V segments, including chromosome 9 orphons, because counts were too low. A later genetic analysis associated a missense DCLRE1C variant with V-gene and J-gene trimming of TCR beta chains, and an independent cohort replicated the association. The presence/absence analyses assumed that sequencing depth was roughly uniform across donors, and that assumption may not be true. The authors suggested that the approach could potentially be extended to other disease states and immunological phenotypes. In this cohort, only TCR beta chains were sequenced, and detectable features were limited by the absence of alpha or paired-chain data. A later analysis associated about 16,000 TCR beta sequences with specific HLA alleles at a false discovery rate of 0.05. In vitro tests confirmed that a few of the cytomegalovirus-associated TCR beta chains recognize cytomegalovirus antigens. A further reported finding was that TCR beta sequences accurately predicted the HLA-A and HLA-B alleles for most subjects in the first cohort. Correlated functional status among segregating V segments might be attributable to linkage disequilibrium, but an unknown experimental factor could not be ruled out. The classifier was reported to diagnose cytomegalovirus status with high specificity and sensitivity in both the original cohort and the validation cohort. The sequencing pipeline was judged likely to have produced a cluster of highly shared sequence variants as a technical artifact. Because the 87-base-pair reads could not distinguish some IMGT-functional V segments, including TRBV6-2 and TRBV6-3, those segments were excluded. In a later analysis, TCR association rates were found to vary across HLA loci, with the most associated TCRs seen for DRB1 alleles and the fewest for HLA-C alleles. Most TCR sequences were observed very rarely across donors, whereas some public TCRs were present in many individuals. In a later analysis, several top co-occurrence clusters were reported to appear linked to parvovirus B19, influenza, CMV and Epstein-Barr virus. Because HLA typing was missing for some donors at each locus, association tests included only the typed subset. According to a later genetic analysis, donors in an Asian-associated ancestry cluster had fewer N-insertions in productive TCRs than the approximately 670-donor mean. Immune exposure information for the cohort was limited to CMV serostatus. When HLA alleles, especially DR and DQ, strongly co-occurred, TCR associations were difficult to assign to individual alleles.

The cohort comprised around 700 healthy bone marrow donors. All cohort members were sampled while nominally healthy, although unrecorded immune exposures were likely present. The donor tested CMV seropositive and was one of the 289 seropositive cohort members. Each donor provided a peripheral blood sample, and peripheral blood mononuclear cells were used for TCR beta sequencing. Genomic DNA extraction from the blood cell samples was performed with the Qiagen DNeasy Blood Extraction Kit. The library relied on the immunoSEQ multiplex PCR assay. For the multiplex PCR, a mixture combining 60 forward primers for TCR Vbeta segments and 13 reverse primers for TCR Jbeta segments was used. Amplification of the CDR3 region of rearranged TCR beta genes was performed with a multiplex PCR assay on genomic DNA. The amplified TCR beta libraries were sequenced on the Illumina HiSeq System as 87-base-pair reads. Turning to the authors' computational methods: Across the roughly 600 repertoires, a later analysis counted some 80 million unique TCR beta chains, 8.5 million to 12 million of which were shared by at least two donors. A nearest-neighbor algorithm error-corrected the raw reads and collapsed the reads into unique sequences, merging closely related sequences to remove PCR and sequencing errors. V, D and J gene segments were assigned by aligning CDR3 sequences to IMGT reference sequences. For a sequence to be retained, a match of at least six nucleotides to both a V gene segment and a J gene segment was required. Rearrangements were called productive when the CDR3 lacked stop codons and stayed in frame with V and J; all others were non-productive. CDR3 was defined according to IMGT convention as the region running from the second conserved V-encoded cysteine to the conserved J-encoded phenylalanine. In an earlier analysis of more than 550 of the donors, sequences lacking an unambiguous match to a single V gene segment were excluded. In an earlier analysis of a few hundred of the donors, V segments were called functional above 56.7% productive rearrangements and were called segregating when the between-donor standard deviation exceeded 5%. To diagnose cytomegalovirus status from the catalog of TCR beta chain sequences, a statistical classification framework was built. A later analysis assigned V and J genes by comparing TCR nucleotide sequences with IMGT/GENE-DB human TR gene sequences. In a later analysis, CDR3 sequences and most-parsimonious VDJ recombination scenarios were assigned using the TCRdist pipeline. A later analysis defined each TCR beta chain by its CDR3 amino acid sequence plus V-gene family, and excluded reads lacking a unique V-gene family. To address suspected cross-contamination and a sequencing artifact, a later analysis removed 550 to 750 highly shared, low-generation-probability nucleotide sequences. A later analysis calculated a clonal expansion index for each public chain from normalized within-repertoire ranks of inferred template counts. A later analysis computed generation probabilities with a VDJ recombination model fitted to out-of-frame rearrangements, and checked the results against IGoR. A later analysis scored TCR-TCR, TCR-HLA and TCR-CMV co-occurrence with hypergeometric tests, applying a repertoire-size bias correction to TCR pairs. In a later analysis, false discovery rates were estimated by permuting HLA or CMV assignments 20 times. In a later analysis, co-occurring TCRs were grouped using DBSCAN, with TCRdist sequence similarity added in when clustering inside HLA-allele-positive subsets. Repertoires with fewer than 30,000 or more than 120,000 public chains were left out of co-occurrence clustering, as were five repertoires with anomalous nucleotide sharing. The clones in this table, taken by TCRdb from immuneACCESS, are in-frame only. Not every clone is retained; where verified, under half of the shortfall comes from an unresolved V gene, and the cause of the rest is unknown. The V and J calls and clone size are taken from that table; D and trimming were inferred from the DNA. The sample profile shows about 120,000 clones; roughly 80% of them were found once. The ten largest clonotypes hold roughly 30% of the sample.

Via the germline V gene, CDR1 is LGHNA and CDR2 YNFKEQ. Relative to germline, V is 4 bases shorter and J is 0 bases shorter, with 19 bases between their ends. The CDR3 holds 19 amino acids from the cysteine to the phenylalanine. Only the CDR3 DNA is retained, 57 bases long and in frame from the first base. The TCR originated in a man in his fifties or sixties in good health and CMV-seropositive. Sequenced: PBMCs. Recombination linked TRBV4-2 to TRBJ1-6, with no D gene named confidently. The sequenced DNA is TGTGCCAGCAGCCTCCCCAAGGTTCCAGGAAGCTCCTATAATTCACCCCTCCACTTT. This yields the protein CASSLPKVPGSSYNSPLHF.